The entry below gives a single TCR beta chain sequence along with its context. Antigen specificity is unknown. These data originate in a study of T cell responses to AZD1222 COVID-19 vaccine. On the study more broadly: Second doses at about 4 or about 12 weeks were pooled.

Germline lookup yields CDR1 MNHEY and CDR2 SVGAGI. CDR3 size: 14 residues. V was shortened by 2 bases and J by 7 bases, with 14 bases between the two germline ends. The assay was immunoSEQ multiplex PCR, and TCRdb's table has in-frame clones only and misses some. The data show some 120,000 clones, approximately 89% seen once. General study findings and limits: Donors were largely white British and mainly female; clonal diversity was possibly underestimated. As reported, nearly half of all spike-specific TCRs target variant regions that are unmutated. Spike-wide vaccine-associated CD4 TCRs dominated at 160-218 and 743-854.

The sequences come from peripheral blood, collected on day 0 of AZD1222 vaccination. The chain recombines TRBV6-5 with TRBJ1-1; possibly TRBD1 for D (6 bases). The receptor comes from an adult in good health. CDR3 protein: CASSYRQTGGEAFF. The CDR3 DNA is TGTGCCAGCAGTTACAGACAGACAGGTGGTGAAGCTTTCTTT.